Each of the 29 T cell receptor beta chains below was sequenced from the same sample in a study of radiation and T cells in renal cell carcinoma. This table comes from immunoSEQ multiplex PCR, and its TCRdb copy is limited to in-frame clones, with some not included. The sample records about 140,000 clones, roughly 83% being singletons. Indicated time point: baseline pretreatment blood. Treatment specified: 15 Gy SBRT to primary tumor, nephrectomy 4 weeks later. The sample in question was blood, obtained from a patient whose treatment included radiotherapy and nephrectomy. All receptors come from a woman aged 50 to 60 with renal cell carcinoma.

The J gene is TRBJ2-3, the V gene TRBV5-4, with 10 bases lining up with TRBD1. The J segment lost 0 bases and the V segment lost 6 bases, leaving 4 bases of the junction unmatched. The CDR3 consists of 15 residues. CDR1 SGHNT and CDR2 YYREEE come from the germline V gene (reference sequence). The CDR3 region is CASNRQGASTDTQYF. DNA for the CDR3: TGTGCCAGCAACCGACAGGGGGCTAGCACAGATACGCAGTATTTT.

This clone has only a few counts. The CDR3, as DNA: TGCGCCAGCAGCTTGGAGGAGTCCGAGCAGTACTTC. It encodes CASSLEESEQYF. The chain links TRBV5-1 to TRBJ2-7, with no clear D. V was trimmed by 0 bases and J by 6 bases, leaving 7 bases between them. CDR1 and CDR2 from the germline V gene are SGHRS and YFSETQ. There are 12 residues in the CDR3.

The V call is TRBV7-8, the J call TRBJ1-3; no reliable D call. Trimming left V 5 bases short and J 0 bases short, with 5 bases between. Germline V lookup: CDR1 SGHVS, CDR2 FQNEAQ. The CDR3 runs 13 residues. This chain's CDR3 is CASSQDSGNTIYF. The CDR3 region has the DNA TGTGCCAGCAGCCAAGACTCTGGAAACACCATATATTTT. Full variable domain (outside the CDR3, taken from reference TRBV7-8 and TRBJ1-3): GAGVSQSPRYKVAKRGQDVALRCDPISGHVSLFWYQQALGQGPEFLTYFQNEAQLDKSGLPSDRFFAERPEGSVSTLKIQRTQQEDSAVYLCASSQDSGNTIYFGEGSWLTVV.

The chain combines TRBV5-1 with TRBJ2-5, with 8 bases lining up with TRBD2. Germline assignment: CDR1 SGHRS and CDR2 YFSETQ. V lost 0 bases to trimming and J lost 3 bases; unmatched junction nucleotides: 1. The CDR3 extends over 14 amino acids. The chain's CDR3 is CASSLELAEETQYF. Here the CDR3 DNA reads TGCGCCAGCAGCTTGGAACTAGCGGAAGAGACCCAGTACTTC.

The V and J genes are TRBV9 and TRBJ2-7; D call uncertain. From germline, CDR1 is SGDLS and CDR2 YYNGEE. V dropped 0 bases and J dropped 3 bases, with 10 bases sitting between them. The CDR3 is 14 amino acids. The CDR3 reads CASSVGSSRYEQYF. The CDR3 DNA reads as TGTGCCAGCAGCGTAGGTAGTAGCCGCTACGAGCAGTACTTC.

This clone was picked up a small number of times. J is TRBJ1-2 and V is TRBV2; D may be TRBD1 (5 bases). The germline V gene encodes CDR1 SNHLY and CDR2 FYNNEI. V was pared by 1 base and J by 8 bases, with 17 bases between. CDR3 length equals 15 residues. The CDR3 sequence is CASSEEGVQGEGYTF. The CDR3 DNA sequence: TGTGCCAGCAGTGAAGAAGGGGTCCAGGGTGAGGGCTACACCTTC.

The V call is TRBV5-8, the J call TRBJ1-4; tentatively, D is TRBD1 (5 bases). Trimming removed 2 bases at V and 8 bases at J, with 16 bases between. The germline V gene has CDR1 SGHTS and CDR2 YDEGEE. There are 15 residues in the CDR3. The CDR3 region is CASSFSVLRDEKLFF. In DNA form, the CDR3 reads TGTGCCAGCAGCTTCTCGGTCCTACGGGACGAAAAACTGTTTTTT. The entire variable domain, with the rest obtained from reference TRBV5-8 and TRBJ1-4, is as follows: EAGVTQSPTHLIKTRGQQATLRCSPISGHTSVYWYQQALGLGLQFLLWYDEGEERNRGNFPPRFSGRQFPNYSSELNVNALELEDSALYLCASSFSVLRDEKLFFGSGTQLSVL.

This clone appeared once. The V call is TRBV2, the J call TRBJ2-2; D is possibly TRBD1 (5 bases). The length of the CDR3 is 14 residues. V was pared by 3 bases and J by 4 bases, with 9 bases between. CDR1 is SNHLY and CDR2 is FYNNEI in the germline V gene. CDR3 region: CASSEGRATGELFF. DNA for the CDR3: TGTGCCAGCAGTGAGGGCAGGGCCACCGGGGAGCTGTTTTTT.

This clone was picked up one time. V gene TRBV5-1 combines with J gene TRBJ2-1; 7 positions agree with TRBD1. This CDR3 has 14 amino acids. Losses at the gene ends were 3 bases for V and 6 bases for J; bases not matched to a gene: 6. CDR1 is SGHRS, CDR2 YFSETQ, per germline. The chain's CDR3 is CASSSDRYLNEQFF. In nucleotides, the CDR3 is TGCGCCAGCAGCTCGGACAGGTATCTCAATGAGCAGTTCTTC. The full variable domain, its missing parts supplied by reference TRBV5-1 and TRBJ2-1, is KAGVTQTPRYLIKTRGQQVTLSCSPISGHRSVSWYQQTPGQGLQFLFEYFSETQRNKGNFPGRFSGRQFSNSRSEMNVSTLELGDSALYLCASSSDRYLNEQFFGPGTRLTVL.

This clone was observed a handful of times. For the CDR3, the DNA is TGTGCCTGGAGTGTAGGAGGGGTAAACACCGGGGAGCTGTTTTTT. This sequence encodes CAWSVGGVNTGELFF. The genes are TRBV30 and TRBJ2-2; D perhaps matches TRBD2 (6 bases). Germline loops: CDR1 GTSNPN, CDR2 SVGIG (reference sequence). Deletions cut 0 bases from V and 2 bases from J, with 10 bases between. CDR3 length: 15 amino acids.

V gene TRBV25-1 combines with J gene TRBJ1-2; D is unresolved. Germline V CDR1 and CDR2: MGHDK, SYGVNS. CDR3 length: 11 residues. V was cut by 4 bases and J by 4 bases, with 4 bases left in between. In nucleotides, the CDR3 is TGTGCCAGCAGTGCAGGCTATGGCTACACCTTC. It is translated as CASSAGYGYTF.

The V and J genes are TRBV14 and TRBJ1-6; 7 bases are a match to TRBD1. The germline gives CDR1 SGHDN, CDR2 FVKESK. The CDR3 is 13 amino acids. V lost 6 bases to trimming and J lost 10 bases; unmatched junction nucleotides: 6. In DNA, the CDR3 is TGTGCCAGCAGTCTGACAGGGAACTCACCCCTCCACTTT. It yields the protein CASSLTGNSPLHF.

The CDR3 region has the DNA TGTGCCAGCAGTGGCGGGGGACAGGGGTACAATGAGCAGTTCTTC. Residues: CASSGGGQGYNEQFF. J is TRBJ2-1 and V is TRBV6-5; 10 nucleotides agree with TRBD1. The CDR3 has 15 amino acids. V was pared by 5 bases and J by 4 bases, with 5 bases of the junction left unmatched. CDR1 is MNHEY and CDR2 is SVGAGI in the germline V gene.

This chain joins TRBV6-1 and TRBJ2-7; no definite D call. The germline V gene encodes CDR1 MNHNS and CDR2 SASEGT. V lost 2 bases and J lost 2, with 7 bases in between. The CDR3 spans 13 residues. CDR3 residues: CASSESSTYEQYF. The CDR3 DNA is TGTGCCAGCAGTGAAAGCTCTACCTACGAGCAGTACTTC.

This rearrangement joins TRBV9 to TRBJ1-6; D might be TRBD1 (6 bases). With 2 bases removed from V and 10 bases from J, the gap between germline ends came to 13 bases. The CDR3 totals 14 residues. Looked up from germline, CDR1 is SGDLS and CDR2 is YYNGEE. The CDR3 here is CASSVDRRDSPLHF. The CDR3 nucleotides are TGTGCCAGCAGCGTCGACAGGAGGGACTCACCCCTCCACTTT.

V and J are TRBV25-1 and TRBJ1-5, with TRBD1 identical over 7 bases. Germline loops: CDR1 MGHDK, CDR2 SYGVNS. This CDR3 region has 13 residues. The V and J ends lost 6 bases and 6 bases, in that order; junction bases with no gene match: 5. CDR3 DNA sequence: TGTGCCAGCAGAGACAGGGAGAGTCAGCCCCAGCATTTT. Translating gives CASRDRESQPQHF.

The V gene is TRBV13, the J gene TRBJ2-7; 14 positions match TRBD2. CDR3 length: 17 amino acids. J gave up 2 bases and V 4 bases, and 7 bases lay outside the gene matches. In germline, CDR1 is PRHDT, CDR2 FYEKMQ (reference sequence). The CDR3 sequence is CASSSRGLAGVTYEQYF. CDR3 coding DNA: TGTGCCAGCAGCTCCCGGGGACTAGCGGGAGTGACCTACGAGCAGTACTTC.

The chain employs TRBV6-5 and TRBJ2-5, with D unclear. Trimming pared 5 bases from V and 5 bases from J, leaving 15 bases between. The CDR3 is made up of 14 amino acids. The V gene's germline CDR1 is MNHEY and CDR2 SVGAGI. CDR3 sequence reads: CASSPLSGVETQYF. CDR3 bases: TGTGCCAGCAGTCCCCTTTCTGGGGTCGAGACCCAGTACTTC.

CDR3 residues: CAWSRWDLQETQYF. Written as DNA, the CDR3 is TGTGCCTGGAGCAGGTGGGACCTTCAAGAGACCCAGTACTTC. V and J are TRBV30 and TRBJ2-5; D may match TRBD1 or TRBD2 (5 bases each). The CDR3 sequence is 14 residues long. Trimming took off 3 bases at V and 2 bases at J, with 13 bases between the two ends. Germline CDR1 and CDR2: GTSNPN and SVGIG (reference sequence).

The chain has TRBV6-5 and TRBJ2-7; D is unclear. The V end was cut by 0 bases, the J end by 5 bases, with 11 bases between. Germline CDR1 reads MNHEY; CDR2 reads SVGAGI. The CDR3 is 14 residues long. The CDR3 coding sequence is TGTGCCAGCAGTTACTCTTTGGCAAATGACGAGCAGTACTTC. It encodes CASSYSLANDEQYF.

Here the CDR3 reads CASSNYRGGEAFF. CDR3 nucleotide sequence: TGTGCCAGTAGCAATTACAGGGGTGGTGAAGCTTTCTTT. V gene TRBV19 combines with J gene TRBJ1-1; TRBD1 matches at 7 bases. The CDR3 covers 13 residues. The V and J ends lost 6 bases and 7 bases, in that order; junction bases with no gene match: 8. Germline lookup yields CDR1 LNHDA and CDR2 SQIVND (reference sequence).

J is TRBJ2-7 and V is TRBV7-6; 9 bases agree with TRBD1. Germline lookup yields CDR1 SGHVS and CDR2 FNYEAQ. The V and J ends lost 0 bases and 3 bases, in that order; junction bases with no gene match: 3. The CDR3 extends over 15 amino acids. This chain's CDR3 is CASSLASTGGYEQYF. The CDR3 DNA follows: TGTGCCAGCAGCTTAGCGTCGACAGGGGGCTACGAGCAGTACTTC.

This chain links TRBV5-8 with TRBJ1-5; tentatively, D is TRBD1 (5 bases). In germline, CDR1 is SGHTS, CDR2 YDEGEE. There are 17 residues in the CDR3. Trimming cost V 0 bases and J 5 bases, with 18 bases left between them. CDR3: CASSLVGRGESDQPQHF. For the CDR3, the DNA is TGTGCCAGCAGCTTGGTAGGGAGAGGGGAATCGGATCAGCCCCAGCATTTT. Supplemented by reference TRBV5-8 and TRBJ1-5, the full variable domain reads EAGVTQSPTHLIKTRGQQATLRCSPISGHTSVYWYQQALGLGLQFLLWYDEGEERNRGNFPPRFSGRQFPNYSSELNVNALELEDSALYLCASSLVGRGESDQPQHFGDGTRLSIL.

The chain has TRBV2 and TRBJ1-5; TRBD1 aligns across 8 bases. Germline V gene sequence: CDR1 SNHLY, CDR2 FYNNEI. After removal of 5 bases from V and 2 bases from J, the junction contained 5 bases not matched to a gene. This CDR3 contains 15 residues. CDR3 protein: CASSSDRGRNQPQHF. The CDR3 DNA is TGTGCCAGCAGTTCCGACAGGGGACGCAATCAGCCCCAGCATTTT.

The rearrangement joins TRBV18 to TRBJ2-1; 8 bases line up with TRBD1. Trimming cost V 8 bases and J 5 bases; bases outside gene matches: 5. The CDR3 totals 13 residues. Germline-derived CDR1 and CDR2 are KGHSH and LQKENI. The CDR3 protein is CASGQGRDNEQFF. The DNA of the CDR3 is TGTGCCAGCGGACAGGGTCGCGACAATGAGCAGTTCTTC.

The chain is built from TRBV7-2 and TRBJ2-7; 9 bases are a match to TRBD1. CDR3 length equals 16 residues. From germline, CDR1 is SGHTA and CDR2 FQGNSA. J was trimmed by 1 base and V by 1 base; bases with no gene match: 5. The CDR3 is CASSLEVTGGSYEQYF. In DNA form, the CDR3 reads TGTGCCAGCAGCTTAGAAGTGACAGGGGGTTCCTACGAGCAGTACTTC. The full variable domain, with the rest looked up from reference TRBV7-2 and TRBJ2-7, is GAGVSQSPSNKVTEKGKDVELRCDPISGHTALYWYRQSLGQGLEFLIYFQGNSAPDKSGLPSDRFSAERTGGSVSTLTIQRTQQEDSAVYLCASSLEVTGGSYEQYFGPGTRLTVT.

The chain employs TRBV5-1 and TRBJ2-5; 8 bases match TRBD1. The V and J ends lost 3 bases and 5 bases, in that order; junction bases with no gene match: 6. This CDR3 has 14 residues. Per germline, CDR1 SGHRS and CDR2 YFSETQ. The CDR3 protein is CASSSGQGRETQYF. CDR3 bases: TGCGCCAGCAGCTCAGGACAGGGACGCGAGACCCAGTACTTC. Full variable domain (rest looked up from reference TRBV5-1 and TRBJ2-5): KAGVTQTPRYLIKTRGQQVTLSCSPISGHRSVSWYQQTPGQGLQFLFEYFSETQRNKGNFPGRFSGRQFSNSRSEMNVSTLELGDSALYLCASSSGQGRETQYFGPGTRLLVL.

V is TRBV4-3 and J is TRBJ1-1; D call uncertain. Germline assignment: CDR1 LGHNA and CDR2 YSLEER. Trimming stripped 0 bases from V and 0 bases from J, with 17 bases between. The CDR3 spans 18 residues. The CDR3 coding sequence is TGCGCCAGCAGCCAAGAACCAGCCACCTCCACCTTGAACACTGAAGCTTTCTTT. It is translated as CASSQEPATSTLNTEAFF.

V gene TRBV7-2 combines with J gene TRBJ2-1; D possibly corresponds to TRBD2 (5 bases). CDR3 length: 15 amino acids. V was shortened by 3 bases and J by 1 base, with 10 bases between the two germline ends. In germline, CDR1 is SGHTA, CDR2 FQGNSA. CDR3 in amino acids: CASSLAGVSYNEQFF. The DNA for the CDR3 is TGTGCCAGCAGCTTGGCCGGGGTATCCTACAATGAGCAGTTCTTC.